This T cell receptor beta chain was recovered during a study of blood T cell repertoires in COVID-19. As for the study in general: Sites in the United States, Italy and Spain provided acute and convalescent COVID-19 samples. The analysed material was cDNA or gDNA that came from T cells, B-cell-depleted T cells, or PBMCs.

Germline CDR1 reads SGHRS; CDR2 reads YFSETQ. V shed 0 bases and J shed 7 bases, with 16 bases lying between them. CDR3 length equals 15 residues. TCRdb keeps only in-frame clones here, not all; method: immunoSEQ multiplex PCR. The table shows about 180,000 clones, with roughly 82% occurring only once. Living in about two dozen US areas, the participants were between roughly 18 and 90 years of age. The study counted Cohort 3 donors as recovered given two negative PCRs, clearance, or symptom resolution. The TCR comes from a man in his fifties who had recovered from COVID-19. Input material: PBMCs or T cells enriched from blood (not recorded which). V and J are TRBV5-1 and TRBJ1-1; D unclear. The CDR3 reads CASSLALTQSVEAFF. CDR3 DNA: TGCGCCAGCAGCTTGGCCCTTACGCAGAGCGTTGAAGCTTTCTTT.